This TCR beta chain was captured in a study of T-cell reconstitution after alpha-beta-depleted transplantation in children. Study results and caveats: Fresh T-cell production supplied most of the T-cell counts and diversity seen one year after transplant. Expanded graft clones, several hundred of them, were reportedly the source of alpha-beta T cells about two months after transplant.

Preparation of the TCRbeta library used unique molecular identifiers. In TCRdb, the PCR reads were re-called with MiXCR into one record per CDR3 protein. The sample holds approximately 150,000 distinct CDR3 sequences, around 8.5% seen once. In its sample, this clonotype was seen many times. Its antigen is as yet unknown. The length of the CDR3 is 15 residues. V was clipped by 2 bases and J by 0 bases, with 8 bases between them. Germline loops: CDR1 SNHLY, CDR2 FYNNEI. The sequence was collected from a female patient younger than 10 who had a stem cell transplant for congenital amegakaryocytic thrombocytopenia, so the T cells may come from the graft donor. This sequence joins TRBV2 and TRBJ2-1; D remains unclear. This specimen consisted of PBMCs, mostly from graft donor cells, obtained 180 days after TCRalphabeta/CD19-depleted stem cell transplant. The CDR3 DNA sequence: TGTGCCAGCAGTGAATGGCTCAGCTCCTACAATGAGCAGTTCTTC. Protein: CASSEWLSSYNEQFF. Full variable domain (missing parts from reference TRBV2 and TRBJ2-1): EPEVTQTPSHQVTQMGQEVILRCVPISNHLYFYWYRQILGQKVEFLVSFYNNEISEKSEIFDDQFSVERPDGSNFTLKIRSTKLEDSAMYFCASSEWLSSYNEQFFGPGTRLTVL.